This T cell receptor beta chain was captured by sequencing in a study of shared T cell receptors in the human thymus. TCRdb's copy holds only in-frame clones and misses some; the assay was immunoSEQ multiplex PCR. There are over 350,000 clones in the sample; over 90% occur only once, and 0.015% to 0.02% lies in the top ten. Per the germline V gene, CDR1 is SGHRS and CDR2 is YFSETQ. The CDR3 has 14 amino acids. V lost 2 bases and J 4 bases, leaving 9 bases between the germline ends. Material: thymocytes. The source is a human donor. The chain carries TRBV5-1 and TRBJ1-4; possible D gene TRBD1, 5 bases. The CDR3 DNA is TGCGCCAGCAGCTTCCGGGACCTTAATGAAAAACTGTTTTTT. Protein product: CASSFRDLNEKLFF.